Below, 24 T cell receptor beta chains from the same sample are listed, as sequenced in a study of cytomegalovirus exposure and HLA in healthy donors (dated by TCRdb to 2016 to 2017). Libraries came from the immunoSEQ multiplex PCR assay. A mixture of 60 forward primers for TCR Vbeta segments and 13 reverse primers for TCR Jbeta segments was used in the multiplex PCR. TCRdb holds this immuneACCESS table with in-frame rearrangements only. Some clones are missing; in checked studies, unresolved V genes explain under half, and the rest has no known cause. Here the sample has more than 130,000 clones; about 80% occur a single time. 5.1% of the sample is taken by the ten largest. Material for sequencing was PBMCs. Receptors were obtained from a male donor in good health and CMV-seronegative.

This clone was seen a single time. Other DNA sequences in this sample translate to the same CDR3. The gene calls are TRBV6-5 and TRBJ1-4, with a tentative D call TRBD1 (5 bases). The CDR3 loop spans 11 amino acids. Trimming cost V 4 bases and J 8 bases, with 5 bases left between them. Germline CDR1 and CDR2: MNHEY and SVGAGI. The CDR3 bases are TGTGCCAGCAGTTCAGGGGAAAAACTGTTTTTT. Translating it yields CASSSGEKLFF.

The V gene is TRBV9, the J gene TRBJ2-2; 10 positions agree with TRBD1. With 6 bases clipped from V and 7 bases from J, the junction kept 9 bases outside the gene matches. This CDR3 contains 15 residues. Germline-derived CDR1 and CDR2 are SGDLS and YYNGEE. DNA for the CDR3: TGTGCCAGCAAGCCCGGGACAGGGGTTTTCGGGGAGCTGTTTTTT. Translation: CASKPGTGVFGELFF.

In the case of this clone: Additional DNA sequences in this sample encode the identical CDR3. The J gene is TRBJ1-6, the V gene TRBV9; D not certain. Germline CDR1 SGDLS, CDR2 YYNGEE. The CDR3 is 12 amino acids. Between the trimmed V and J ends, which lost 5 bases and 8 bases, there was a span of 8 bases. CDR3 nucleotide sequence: TGTGCCAGCAGTGGCGGGGATTCACCCCTCCACTTT. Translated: CASSGGDSPLHF.

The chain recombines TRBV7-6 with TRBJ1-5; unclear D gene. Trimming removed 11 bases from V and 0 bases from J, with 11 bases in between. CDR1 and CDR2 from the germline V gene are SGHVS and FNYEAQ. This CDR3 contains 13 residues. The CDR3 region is CAEGRYSNQPQHF. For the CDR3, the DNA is TGTGCCGAGGGAAGATATAGCAATCAGCCCCAGCATTTT. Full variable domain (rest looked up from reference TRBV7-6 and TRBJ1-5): GAGVSQSPRYKVTKRGQDVALRCDPISGHVSLYWYRQALGQGPEFLTYFNYEAQQDKSGLPNDRFSAERPEGSISTLTIQRTEQRDSAMYRCAEGRYSNQPQHFGDGTRLSIL.

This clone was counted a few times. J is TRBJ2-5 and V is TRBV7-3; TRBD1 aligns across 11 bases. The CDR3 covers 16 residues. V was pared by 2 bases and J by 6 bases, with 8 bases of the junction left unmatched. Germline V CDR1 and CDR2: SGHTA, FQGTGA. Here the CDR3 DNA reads TGTGCCAGCAGCTTAGGCCGGGACAGGGGGGGAAAGACCCAGTACTTC. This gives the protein CASSLGRDRGGKTQYF.

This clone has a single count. The chain's CDR3 is CASSPWTGNYGYTF. The CDR3 coding sequence is TGTGCCAGCAGCCCCTGGACAGGGAACTATGGCTACACCTTC. The genes are TRBV7-2 and TRBJ1-2, with TRBD1 identical over 8 bases. The CDR3 spans 14 residues. The germline CDR1 and CDR2 sequences are SGHTA and FQGNSA. The V segment lost 5 bases and the J segment 2 bases; nucleotides outside the gene matches: 4.

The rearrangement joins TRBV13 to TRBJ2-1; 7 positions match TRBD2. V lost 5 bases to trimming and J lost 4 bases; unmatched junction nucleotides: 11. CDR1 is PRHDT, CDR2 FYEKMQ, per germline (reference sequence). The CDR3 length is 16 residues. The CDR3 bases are TGTGCCAGCAGCGTCAACATGGGGGGGGGTTACAATGAGCAGTTCTTC. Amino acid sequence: CASSVNMGGGYNEQFF.

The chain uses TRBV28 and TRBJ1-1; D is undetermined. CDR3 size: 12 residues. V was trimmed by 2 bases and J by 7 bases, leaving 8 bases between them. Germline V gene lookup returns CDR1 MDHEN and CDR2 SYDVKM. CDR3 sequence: CASSLAGSEAFF. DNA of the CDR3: TGTGCCAGCAGTTTAGCGGGGAGTGAAGCTTTCTTT.

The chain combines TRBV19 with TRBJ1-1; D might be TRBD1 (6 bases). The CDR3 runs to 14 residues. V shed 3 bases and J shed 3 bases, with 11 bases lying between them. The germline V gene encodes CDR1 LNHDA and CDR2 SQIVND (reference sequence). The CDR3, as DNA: TGTGCCAGTAGTATGCTGGGACACTACACTGAAGCTTTCTTT. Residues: CASSMLGHYTEAFF.

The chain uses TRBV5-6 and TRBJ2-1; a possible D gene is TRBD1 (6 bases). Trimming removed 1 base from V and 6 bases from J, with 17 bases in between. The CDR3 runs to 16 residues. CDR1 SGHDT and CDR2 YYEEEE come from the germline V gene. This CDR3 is CASSLRTGRSSNEQFF. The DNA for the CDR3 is TGTGCCAGCAGCTTGCGCACAGGGCGGTCCAGCAATGAGCAGTTCTTC. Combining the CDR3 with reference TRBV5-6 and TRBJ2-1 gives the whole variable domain DAGVTQSPTHLIKTRGQQVTLRCSPKSGHDTVSWYQQALGQGPQFIFQYYEEEERQRGNFPDRFSGHQFPNYSSELNVNALLLGDSALYLCASSLRTGRSSNEQFFGPGTRLTVL.

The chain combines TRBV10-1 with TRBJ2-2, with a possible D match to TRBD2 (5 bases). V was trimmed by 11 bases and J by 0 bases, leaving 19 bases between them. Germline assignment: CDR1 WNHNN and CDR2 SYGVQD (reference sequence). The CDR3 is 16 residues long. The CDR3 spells CAPTPYRTPNTGELFF. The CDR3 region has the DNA TGCGCCCCCACCCCCTATAGGACTCCGAACACCGGGGAGCTGTTTTTT.

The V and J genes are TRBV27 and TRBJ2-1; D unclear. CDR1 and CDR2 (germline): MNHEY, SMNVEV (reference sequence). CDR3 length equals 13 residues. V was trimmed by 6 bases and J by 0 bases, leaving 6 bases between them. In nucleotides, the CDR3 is TGTGCCAGCAGGGTTAGCTCCTACAATGAGCAGTTCTTC. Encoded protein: CASRVSSYNEQFF.

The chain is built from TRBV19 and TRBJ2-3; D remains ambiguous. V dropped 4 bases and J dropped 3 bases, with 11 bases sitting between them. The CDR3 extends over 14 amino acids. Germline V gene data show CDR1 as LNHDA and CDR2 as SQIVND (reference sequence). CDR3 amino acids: CASSTSPSTDTQYF. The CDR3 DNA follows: TGTGCCAGTAGTACCTCCCCCTCGACAGATACGCAGTATTTT.

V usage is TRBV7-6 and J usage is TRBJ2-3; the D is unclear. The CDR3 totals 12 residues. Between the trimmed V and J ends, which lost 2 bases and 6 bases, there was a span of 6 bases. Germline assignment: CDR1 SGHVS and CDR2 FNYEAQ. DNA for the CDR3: TGTGCCAGCAGCTTATCCGCGGATACGCAGTATTTT. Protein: CASSLSADTQYF.

The CDR3 spells CASSLGQGRQETQYF. DNA for the CDR3: TGCGCCAGCAGCCTAGGACAGGGCAGACAAGAGACCCAGTACTTC. The chain is built from TRBV5-1 and TRBJ2-5, with TRBD1 matching 8 bases. Trimming at V came to 4 bases and at J to 2 bases, leaving 7 bases not matched to a gene. The CDR3 runs 15 residues. In germline, CDR1 is SGHRS, CDR2 YFSETQ.

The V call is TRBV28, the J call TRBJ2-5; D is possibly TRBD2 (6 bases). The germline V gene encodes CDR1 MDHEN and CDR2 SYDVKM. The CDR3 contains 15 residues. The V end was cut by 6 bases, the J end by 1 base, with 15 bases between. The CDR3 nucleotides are TGTGCCAGCAGAACTAGCCGGGACTTCCAAGAGACCCAGTACTTC. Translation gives CASRTSRDFQETQYF.

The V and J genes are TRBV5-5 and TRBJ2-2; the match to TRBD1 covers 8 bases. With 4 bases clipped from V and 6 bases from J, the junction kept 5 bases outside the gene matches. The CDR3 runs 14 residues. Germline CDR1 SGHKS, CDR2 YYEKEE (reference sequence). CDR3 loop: CASSPQGGPGELFF. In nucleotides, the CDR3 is TGTGCCAGCAGCCCACAGGGGGGACCCGGGGAGCTGTTTTTT.

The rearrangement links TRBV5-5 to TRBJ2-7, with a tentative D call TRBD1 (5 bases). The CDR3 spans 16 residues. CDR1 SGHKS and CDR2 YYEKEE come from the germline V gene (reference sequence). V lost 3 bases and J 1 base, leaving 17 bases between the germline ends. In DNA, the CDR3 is TGTGCCAGCAGCTCGGCTCCCAGCAGGGTTTCCTACGAGCAGTACTTC. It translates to CASSSAPSRVSYEQYF.

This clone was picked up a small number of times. The CDR3 DNA is TGTGCCAGCAGCGATGGGACAGGCCCGTCGGAGCAGTACTTC. Amino acids: CASSDGTGPSEQYF. The chain recombines TRBV7-9 with TRBJ2-7; 8 bases are a match to TRBD1. Germline values: CDR1 SEHNR, CDR2 FQNEAQ (reference sequence). The V segment lost 5 bases and the J segment 7 bases; nucleotides outside the gene matches: 10. The CDR3 loop spans 14 amino acids. Based on the CDR3 plus reference TRBV7-9 and TRBJ2-7, the full variable domain is DTGVSQNPRHKITKRGQNVTFRCDPISEHNRLYWYRQTLGQGPEFLTYFQNEAQLEKSRLLSDRFSAERPKGSFSTLEIQRTEQGDSAMYLCASSDGTGPSEQYFGPGTRLTVT.

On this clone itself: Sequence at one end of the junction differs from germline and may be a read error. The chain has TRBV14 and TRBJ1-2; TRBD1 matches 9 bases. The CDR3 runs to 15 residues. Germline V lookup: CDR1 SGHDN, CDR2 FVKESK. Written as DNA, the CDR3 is TGTGCCTGCAGAAAGACAGGGGGAGTTGCGAATGGCTACACCTTC. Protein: CACRKTGGVANGYTF.

The CDR3 loop reads CASSPALAGGRETQYF. The CDR3 region has the DNA TGTGCCAGCTCACCCGCACTAGCGGGGGGCCGGGAGACCCAGTACTTC. This chain connects TRBV18 to TRBJ2-5, with TRBD2 matching over 12 bases. The CDR3 is made up of 16 amino acids. Germline CDR1 KGHSH, CDR2 LQKENI. V dropped 3 bases and J dropped 5; count of bases not matched to a gene: 7.

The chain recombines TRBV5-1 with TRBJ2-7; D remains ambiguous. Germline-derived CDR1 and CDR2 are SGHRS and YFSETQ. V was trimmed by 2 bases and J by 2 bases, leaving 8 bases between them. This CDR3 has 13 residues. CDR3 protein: CASSFGQAYEQYF. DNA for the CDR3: TGCGCCAGCAGCTTTGGGCAGGCCTACGAGCAGTACTTC.

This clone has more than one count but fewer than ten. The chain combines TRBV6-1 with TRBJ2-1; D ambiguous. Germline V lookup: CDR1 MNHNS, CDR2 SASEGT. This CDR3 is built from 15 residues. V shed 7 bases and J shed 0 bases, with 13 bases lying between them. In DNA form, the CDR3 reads TGTGCCAGCATGGAGATCCGTACCTCCTACAATGAGCAGTTCTTC. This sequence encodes CASMEIRTSYNEQFF.

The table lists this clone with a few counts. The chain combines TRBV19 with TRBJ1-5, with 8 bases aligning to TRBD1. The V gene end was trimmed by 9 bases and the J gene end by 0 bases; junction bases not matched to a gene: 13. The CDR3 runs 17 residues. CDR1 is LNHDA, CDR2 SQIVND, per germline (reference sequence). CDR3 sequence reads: CASQKTGGRDSNQPQHF. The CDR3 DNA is TGTGCCAGCCAAAAAACAGGGGGTAGGGATAGCAATCAGCCCCAGCATTTT.